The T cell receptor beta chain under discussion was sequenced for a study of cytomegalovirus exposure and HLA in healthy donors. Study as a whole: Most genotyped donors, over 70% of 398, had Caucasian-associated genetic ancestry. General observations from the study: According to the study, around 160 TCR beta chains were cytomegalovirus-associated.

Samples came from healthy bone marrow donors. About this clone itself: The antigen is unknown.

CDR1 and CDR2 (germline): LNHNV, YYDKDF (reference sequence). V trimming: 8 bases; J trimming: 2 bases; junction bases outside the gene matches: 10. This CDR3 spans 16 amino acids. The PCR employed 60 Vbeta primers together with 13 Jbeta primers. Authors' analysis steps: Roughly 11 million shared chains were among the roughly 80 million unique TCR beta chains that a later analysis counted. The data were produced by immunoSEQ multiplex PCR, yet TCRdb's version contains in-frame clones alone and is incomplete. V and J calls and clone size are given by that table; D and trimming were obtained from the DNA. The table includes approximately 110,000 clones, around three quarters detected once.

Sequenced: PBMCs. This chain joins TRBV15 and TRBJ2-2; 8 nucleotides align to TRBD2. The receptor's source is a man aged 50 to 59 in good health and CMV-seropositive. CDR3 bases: TGTGCCACCTGCCAGAGCGGGGGCTCTAACACCGGGGAGCTGTTTTTT. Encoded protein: CATCQSGGSNTGELFF.